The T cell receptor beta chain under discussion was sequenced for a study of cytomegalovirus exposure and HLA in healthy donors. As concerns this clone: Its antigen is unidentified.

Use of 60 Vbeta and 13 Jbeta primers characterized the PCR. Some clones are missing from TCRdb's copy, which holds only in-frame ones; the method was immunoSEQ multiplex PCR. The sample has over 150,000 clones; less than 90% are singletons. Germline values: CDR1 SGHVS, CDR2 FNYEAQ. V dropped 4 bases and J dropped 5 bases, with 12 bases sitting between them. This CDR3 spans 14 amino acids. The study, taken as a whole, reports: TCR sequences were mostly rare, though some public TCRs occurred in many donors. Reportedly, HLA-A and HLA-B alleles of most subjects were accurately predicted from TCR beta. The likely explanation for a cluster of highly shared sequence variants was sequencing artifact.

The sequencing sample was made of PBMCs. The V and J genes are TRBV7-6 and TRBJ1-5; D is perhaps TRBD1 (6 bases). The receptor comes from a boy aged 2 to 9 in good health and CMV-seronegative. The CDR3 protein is CASSSAGADQPQHF. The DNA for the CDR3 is TGTGCCAGCAGCTCTGCAGGGGCAGATCAGCCCCAGCATTTT.